This T cell receptor beta chain originates from a study of blood T cell repertoires in COVID-19. Profiling relied on immunoSEQ multiplex PCR, and the TCRdb table lists in-frame clones only, not all of them. Among about 280,000 clones listed, approximately 89% were seen once. CDR1 and CDR2 (germline): SEHNR, FQNEAQ (reference sequence). The length of the CDR3 is 15 residues. V lost 3 bases, J lost 1 base, and 5 bases stayed unmatched. The genes are TRBV7-9 and TRBJ2-7, with TRBD2 matching over 8 bases. The specimen was peripheral blood. The TCR originated in a man between 40 and 49 years old with active or convalescent COVID-19. In nucleotides, the CDR3 is TGTGCCAGCAGCTTTAGCGGGGACGGTTCCTACGAGCAGTACTTC. As protein: CASSFSGDGSYEQYF. Filled out from reference TRBV7-9 and TRBJ2-7, the complete variable domain reads DTGVSQNPRHKITKRGQNVTFRCDPISEHNRLYWYRQTLGQGPEFLTYFQNEAQLEKSRLLSDRFSAERPKGSFSTLEIQRTEQGDSAMYLCASSFSGDGSYEQYFGPGTRLTVT.